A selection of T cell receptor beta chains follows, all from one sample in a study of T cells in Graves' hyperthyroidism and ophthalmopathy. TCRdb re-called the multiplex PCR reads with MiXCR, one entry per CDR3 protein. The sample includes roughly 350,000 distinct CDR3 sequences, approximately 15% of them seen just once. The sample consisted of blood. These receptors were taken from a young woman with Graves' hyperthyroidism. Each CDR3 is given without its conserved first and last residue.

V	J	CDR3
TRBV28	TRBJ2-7	ASRGTGVRYLHDEQY
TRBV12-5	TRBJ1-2	ASAGDRGLYGYT
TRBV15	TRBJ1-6	ATSRITALNSPLH
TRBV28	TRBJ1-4	ASSASRTATNEKLF
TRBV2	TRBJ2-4	ASSETSIGLAKNIQY
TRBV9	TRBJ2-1	ASSGRVPSNEQF
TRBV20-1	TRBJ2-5	SASVPGRGQETQY
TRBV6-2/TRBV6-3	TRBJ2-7	ASNTGELYEQY
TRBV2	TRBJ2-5	ASRSGTKETQY
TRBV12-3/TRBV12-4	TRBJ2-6	ASSFSGLVTSGANVLT
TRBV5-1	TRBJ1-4	ASSSETTGGFEKLF
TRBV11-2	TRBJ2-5	ASSLPERETQY
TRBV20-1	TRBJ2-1	SAPGRGSRFFSYNEQF
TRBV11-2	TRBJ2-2	ASSPGLAGTGELF
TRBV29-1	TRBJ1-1	SVERTANTEAF
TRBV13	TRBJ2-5	ASSGQGEETQY
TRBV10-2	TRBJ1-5	ATGTATNQPQH
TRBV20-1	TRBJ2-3	SARSPTGLLVTQY
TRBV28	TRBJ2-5	ASSFFDRAGTQY
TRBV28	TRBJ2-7	ASSWYSRSSYEQY
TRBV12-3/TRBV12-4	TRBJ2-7	ASSAGTGNYEQY
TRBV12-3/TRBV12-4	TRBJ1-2	ARSRGQGFYGYT
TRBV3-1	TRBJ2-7	ASSQGRSPSYEQY
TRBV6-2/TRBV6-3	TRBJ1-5	ASSHPAGPLPYSNQPQH
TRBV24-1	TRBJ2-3	ATSDGKLAGGQGDTQY
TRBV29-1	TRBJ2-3	SDTGADTQY
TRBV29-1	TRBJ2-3	SVVLSRDTQY
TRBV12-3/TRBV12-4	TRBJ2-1	ASSQGGHEQF
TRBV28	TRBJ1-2	ASSPRSWWGYT
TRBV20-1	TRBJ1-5	SATNSNQPQH
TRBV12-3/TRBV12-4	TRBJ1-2	ASSLRQANYGYT
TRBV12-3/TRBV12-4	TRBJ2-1	ASKVSAGGPGEQF
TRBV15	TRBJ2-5	ATSRIYTGSGGETQY
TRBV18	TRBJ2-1	ASSPQSPSGRELDEQF
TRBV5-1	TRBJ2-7	ASSETGPYEQY
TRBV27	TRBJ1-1	ARVTGNTEAF
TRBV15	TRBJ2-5	ATSRRRGEDGKETQY
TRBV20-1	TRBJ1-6	SANRDTNSPLH
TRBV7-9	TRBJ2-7	ASSSPMGQVSYEQY
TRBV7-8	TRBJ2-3	ASSLEGLAGVRKRATDTQY
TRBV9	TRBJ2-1	ASSVQGDLYNEQF
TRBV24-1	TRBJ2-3	ATSGDRGGTDTQY
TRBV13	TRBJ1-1	ASSLVARGVTEAF
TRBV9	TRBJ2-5	ASSVDQREETQY
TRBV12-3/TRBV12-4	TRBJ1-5	ASNRESSNQPQH
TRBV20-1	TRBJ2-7	SARTGDGQY
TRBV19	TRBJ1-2	ASMSSANYGYT
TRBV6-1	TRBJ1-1	ASTQGGATEAF
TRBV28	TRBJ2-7	ASSLCWGTSGSIRRGEQY
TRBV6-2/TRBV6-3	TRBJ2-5	ATQLAGKETQY
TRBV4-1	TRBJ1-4	ASSLIHRDLDEKLF
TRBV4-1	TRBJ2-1	ASSQVLGPGEQF
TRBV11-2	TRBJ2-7	ASSPGGSDSEQY
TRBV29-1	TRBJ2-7	SVEGAGGYEQY
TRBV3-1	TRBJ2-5	ASSRAEGQTQY
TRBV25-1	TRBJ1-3	ASSESAHSGNTIY
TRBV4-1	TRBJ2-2	ASSAPANTGELF
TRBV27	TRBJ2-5	ASSLLRGETQY
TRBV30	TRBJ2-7	AWSRGGGYEQY
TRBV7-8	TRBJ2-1	ASSLARWGAGINEQF